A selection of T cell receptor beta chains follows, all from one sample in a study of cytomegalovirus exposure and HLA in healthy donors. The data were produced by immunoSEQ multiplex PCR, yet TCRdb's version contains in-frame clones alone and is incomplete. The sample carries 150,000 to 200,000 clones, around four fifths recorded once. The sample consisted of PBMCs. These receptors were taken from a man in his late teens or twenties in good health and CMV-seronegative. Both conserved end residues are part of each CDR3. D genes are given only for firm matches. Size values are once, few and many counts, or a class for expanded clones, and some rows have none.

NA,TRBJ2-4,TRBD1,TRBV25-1,CASSEVFDRDIQYF,TGTGCCAGCAGTGAAGTGTTTGACAGGGACATTCAGTACTTC
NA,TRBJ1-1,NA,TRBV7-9,CASSTLLQGPNTEAFF,TGTGCCAGCAGCACCCTCTTGCAGGGGCCAAACACTGAAGCTTTCTTT
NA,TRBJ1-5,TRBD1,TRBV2,CASSRDRVRSNQPQHF,TGTGCCAGCAGTCGCGACAGGGTTAGGAGCAATCAGCCCCAGCATTTT
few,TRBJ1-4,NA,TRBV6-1,CATWGGEKLFF,TGTGCCACCTGGGGGGGGGAAAAACTGTTTTTT
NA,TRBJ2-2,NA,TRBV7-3,CASSYYSTGELFF,TGTGCCAGCAGCTATTACTCCACCGGGGAGCTGTTTTTT
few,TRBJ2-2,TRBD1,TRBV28,CASSLTGGNTGELFF,TGTGCCAGCAGTTTGACAGGGGGAAACACCGGGGAGCTGTTTTTT
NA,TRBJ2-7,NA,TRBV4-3,CASSHDGGRDTTYEQYF,TGCGCCAGCAGCCACGACGGGGGGCGAGACACCACCTACGAGCAGTACTTC
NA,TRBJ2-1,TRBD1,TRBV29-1,CSVQGASYNEQFF,TGCAGCGTCCAGGGGGCCTCCTACAATGAGCAGTTCTTC
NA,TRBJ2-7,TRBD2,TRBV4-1,CASRVLAGAYEQYF,TGCGCCAGCAGAGTCCTAGCGGGGGCCTACGAGCAGTACTTC
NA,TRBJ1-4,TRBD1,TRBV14,CASSRGQNEKLFF,TGTGCCAGCAGCCGGGGACAGAATGAAAAACTGTTTTTT
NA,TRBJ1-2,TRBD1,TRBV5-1,CASSLEGSRDSFYGYTF,TGCGCCAGCAGCTTGGAAGGGTCCCGGGACAGTTTCTATGGCTACACCTTC
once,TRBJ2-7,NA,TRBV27,CASRTYGQGGEQYF,TGTGCCAGCAGGACCTATGGGCAGGGGGGCGAGCAGTACTTC
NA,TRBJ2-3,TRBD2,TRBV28,CASSSPVEGGSDTQYF,TGTGCCAGCAGTTCCCCAGTGGAGGGAGGGTCCGATACGCAGTATTTT